A selection of T cell receptor beta chains follows, all from one sample in a study of blood T cell repertoires in COVID-19. Clones were read by immunoSEQ multiplex PCR, and TCRdb kept only the in-frame ones, dropping some. In the table there are fewer than 100,000 clones, roughly 83% of which are singletons. Sequencing was performed on peripheral blood. The receptors were sampled from a human donor in a cohort sampled during active COVID-19. The CDR3 runs from the conserved cysteine through the conserved F or W. The order of the fields is V gene, clone size, J gene, CDR3 protein. Some rows have no size entry. The others give once, few or many, or a class for an expanded clone.

TRBV7-9	-	TRBJ2-3	CASSSKWDYEDTQYF
TRBV7-9	-	TRBJ2-1	CASIKREADNEQFF
TRBV7-3	-	TRBJ1-1	CASSSQGAAEAFF
TRBV6-5	-	TRBJ2-2	CASSYSVGGITGELFF
TRBV6-5	-	TRBJ2-2	CASSYPMTMSAGELFF
TRBV15	-	TRBJ1-2	CATSSPGTATRRGLGYTF
TRBV29-1	-	TRBJ1-5	CSVPGDSNQPQHF
TRBV28	-	TRBJ1-6	CALGGNSPLHF
TRBV4-3	-	TRBJ2-7	CASSQGGEGYEQYF
TRBV7-9	-	TRBJ2-1	CASSSYWANEQFF
TRBV6-2/TRBV6-3	-	TRBJ2-3	CASSYSGYGDTQYF
TRBV6-6	once	TRBJ2-7	CASSYSTGTSSYEQYF
TRBV2	-	TRBJ2-1	CASSEGTGVDEQFF
TRBV5-4	-	TRBJ1-2	CASSSYRGNGYTF
TRBV9	-	TRBJ1-6	CASSVEGRSHSPLHF
TRBV7-9	-	TRBJ2-3	CASSLLDTQYF
TRBV19	-	TRBJ1-5	CASSIQGNGNQPQHF
TRBV10-3	-	TRBJ2-1	CAISRASGFDEQFF
TRBV12-3/TRBV12-4	few	TRBJ2-3	CASSSEGPDTQYF
TRBV4-1	-	TRBJ2-7	CASSQPLAGVIHEQYF
TRBV3-1/TRBV3-2	-	TRBJ2-1	CASSQVISGEPYNEQFF
TRBV7-2	-	TRBJ2-1	CASSSRGLAGRDEQFF
TRBV2	-	TRBJ2-5	CASGNRGRETQYF
TRBV6-2/TRBV6-3	-	TRBJ2-3	CASSYDGERADTQYF
TRBV6-5	-	TRBJ2-1	CASSTDYGGNEQFF
TRBV19	-	TRBJ1-5	CASRPAGAQSNQPQHF
TRBV27	-	TRBJ2-1	CASSLRGRGEQFF
TRBV6-5	-	TRBJ1-1	CASSFSTGIPEAFF
TRBV9	few	TRBJ2-5	CASSPGDSFQETQYF
TRBV3-1/TRBV3-2	few	TRBJ2-3	CASSPAGTVGLTQYF
TRBV6-6	once	TRBJ2-7	CASSSTSGSSYEQYF